This T cell receptor (beta chain) originates from a study of blood T cell repertoires in COVID-19. About the study: Sites across the United States, Italy and Spain contributed samples from acute and convalescent COVID-19. T cells, B-cell-depleted T cells, or PBMCs provided the cDNA or gDNA that served as material.

As originally analysed: Scientists estimated how many nucleated cells there were by amplifying reference gene primers. The method was immunoSEQ multiplex PCR; TCRdb's version includes in-frame clones alone and lacks a portion of them. Clone size and the V and J calls come from that table; the DNA yielded D and trimming. In the table there are roughly 87,000 clones, around nine tenths of which are singletons. This TCR came from a man aged 35 to 55 with acute or convalescent COVID-19. The sequenced sample consisted of peripheral blood.

The chain's CDR3 is CASSFAGGFETQYF. The CDR3 DNA reads TGTGCCAGCAGCTTTGCAGGGGGCTTCGAGACCCAGTACTTC. The rearrangement links TRBV7-2 to TRBJ2-5; the match to TRBD1 covers 8 bases. The CDR3 runs 14 residues. Germline CDR1 SGHTA, CDR2 FQGNSA. The V and J ends lost 3 bases and 5 bases, in that order; junction bases with no gene match: 5.